These 30 T cell receptor beta chains share one sample of origin, sequenced in a study of blood T cell repertoires in COVID-19. The method was immunoSEQ multiplex PCR; TCRdb's version includes in-frame clones alone and lacks a portion of them. This table has about 150,000 clones, roughly four fifths appearing once. Sequencing was performed on peripheral blood. The receptors come from a man aged 80 or over with acute or convalescent COVID-19.

The chain links TRBV18 to TRBJ1-1; D unresolved. Per the germline V gene, CDR1 is KGHSH and CDR2 is LQKENI. There are 11 residues in the CDR3. The V gene lost 6 bases and the J gene lost 2 bases, with 4 bases spanning the gap. CDR3 DNA sequence: TGTGCCAGCTCGAGTAACACTGAAGCTTTCTTT. Protein sequence: CASSSNTEAFF. The variable domain in full, completed from reference TRBV18 and TRBJ1-1, reads NAGVMQNPRHLVRRRGQEARLRCSPMKGHSHVYWYRQLPEEGLKFMVYLQKENIIDESGMPKERFSAEFPKEGPSILRIQQVVRGDSAAYFCASSSNTEAFFGQGTRLTVV.

This chain links TRBV7-8 with TRBJ1-4; 7 nucleotides match TRBD1. The CDR3 length is 14 residues. Germline V lookup: CDR1 SGHVS, CDR2 FQNEAQ. The J segment lost 5 bases and the V segment lost 6 bases, leaving 6 bases of the junction unmatched. CDR3 amino acids: CASRRRDRNEKLFF. The CDR3, as DNA: TGTGCCAGCAGACGCCGGGACAGAAATGAAAAACTGTTTTTT.

The chain has TRBV7-9 and TRBJ2-3; possibly TRBD1 for D (6 bases). The CDR3 spans 15 residues. CDR1 and CDR2 from the germline V gene are SEHNR and FQNEAQ (reference sequence). V shed 2 bases and J shed 1 base, with 10 bases lying between them. The CDR3 DNA reads as TGTGCCAGCAGCTTAATGTCAGGGGGCACAGATACGCAGTATTTT. Protein: CASSLMSGGTDTQYF.

The V gene is TRBV6-2 or TRBV6-3, the J gene TRBJ2-7; 8 positions agree with TRBD2. V was clipped by 5 bases and J by 0 bases; unmatched bases: 9. Germline loops: CDR1 MNHEY, CDR2 SVGEGT. The CDR3 sequence is 16 residues long. In DNA form, the CDR3 reads TGTGCCAGCAGTCTACCGACTAGCGCTCCCTCCTACGAGCAGTACTTC. It specifies CASSLPTSAPSYEQYF.

V gene TRBV7-2 combines with J gene TRBJ2-7; TRBD1 matches at 7 bases. CDR1 and CDR2 (germline): SGHTA, FQGNSA. The CDR3 consists of 15 residues. With 1 base clipped from V and 3 bases from J, the junction kept 6 bases outside the gene matches. The CDR3: CASSLGQGKYYEQYF. CDR3 bases: TGTGCCAGCAGCTTAGGACAGGGAAAATACTACGAGCAGTACTTC.

CDR3 sequence reads: CASSLGGEGTQYF. The DNA of the CDR3 is TGTGCCAGCAGCTTAGGGGGGGAGGGGACCCAGTACTTC. V and J are TRBV7-2 and TRBJ2-5; 7 nucleotides match TRBD2. The CDR3 is 13 amino acids. Trimming removed 1 base from V and 7 bases from J; junction bases left unmatched: 3. Germline CDR1 reads SGHTA; CDR2 reads FQGNSA.

The chain is built from TRBV7-9 and TRBJ1-5; D call uncertain. V was pared by 1 base and J by 7 bases, with 8 bases between. This CDR3 is built from 13 residues. In germline, CDR1 is SEHNR, CDR2 FQNEAQ (reference sequence). DNA of the CDR3: TGTGCCAGCAGCTTAGACCCGGGACAGCCCCAGCATTTT. Translating gives CASSLDPGQPQHF.

V usage is TRBV2 and J usage is TRBJ2-1, with 7 bases that match TRBD2. Germline values: CDR1 SNHLY, CDR2 FYNNEI. The CDR3 loop spans 15 amino acids. J gave up 4 bases and V 7 bases, and 10 bases lay outside the gene matches. This chain's CDR3 is CASIQSAGDYNEQFF. The CDR3 nucleotides are TGTGCCAGCATTCAGTCGGCGGGGGATTACAATGAGCAGTTCTTC.

There are a few counts of this clone. The chain uses TRBV24-1 and TRBJ2-3; maybe TRBD1 (5 bases). The CDR3 covers 17 residues. Germline V lookup: CDR1 KGHDR, CDR2 SFDVKD. Trimming cost V 4 bases and J 1 base, with 17 bases left between them. The CDR3 sequence: CATSDPNPQGGTDTQYF. The CDR3 nucleotides are TGTGCCACCAGTGACCCAAACCCCCAGGGCGGCACAGATACGCAGTATTTT.

V gene TRBV7-9 combines with J gene TRBJ1-4, with D unclear. V was pared by 4 bases and J by 5 bases, with 11 bases between. Per germline, CDR1 SEHNR and CDR2 FQNEAQ (reference sequence). The CDR3 has 14 amino acids. The CDR3 protein is CASSSHGGNEKLFF. The CDR3 nucleotides are TGTGCCAGCAGCTCCCATGGCGGCAATGAAAAACTGTTTTTT.

The chain employs TRBV10-3 and TRBJ2-7; no definite D call. CDR1 is ENHRY and CDR2 is SYGVKD in the germline V gene. The CDR3 is 12 residues long. V was trimmed by 7 bases and J by 2 bases, leaving 9 bases between them. CDR3 loop: CAITPDTYEQYF. CDR3 DNA sequence: TGTGCCATCACGCCAGATACCTACGAGCAGTACTTC.

CDR3 DNA sequence: TGTGCCAGCTCACCACGGGAGGGGGACGGCACTGAAGCTTTCTTT. It translates to CASSPREGDGTEAFF. The chain carries TRBV18 and TRBJ1-1, with D possibly TRBD1 on 6 matching bases. V was pared by 1 base and J by 4 bases, with 13 bases between. In germline, CDR1 is KGHSH, CDR2 LQKENI. The CDR3 is made up of 15 amino acids.

The chain links TRBV5-5 to TRBJ2-2; no definite D call. CDR1 and CDR2 from the germline V gene are SGHKS and YYEKEE (reference sequence). V dropped 0 bases and J dropped 4 bases, with 16 bases sitting between them. The CDR3 is 17 amino acids. In DNA form, the CDR3 reads TGTGCCAGCAGCTTGGGGGCCTGGGTATTCAGCACCGGGGAGCTGTTTTTT. It is translated as CASSLGAWVFSTGELFF.

The chain has TRBV7-8 and TRBJ1-5; 9 bases agree with TRBD1. The CDR3 loop spans 15 amino acids. V gave up 4 bases and J gave up 6 bases; unmatched junction bases: 7. Germline assignment: CDR1 SGHVS and CDR2 FQNEAQ. Here the CDR3 DNA reads TGTGCCAGCAGCTGGAACAGGGGGCGAGGTCAGCCCCAGCATTTT. Encoded protein: CASSWNRGRGQPQHF.

The J gene is TRBJ1-2, the V gene TRBV4-1; 10 bases are shared with TRBD1. This CDR3 has 18 residues. CDR1 is MGHRA and CDR2 is YSYEKL in the germline V gene. J was trimmed by 4 bases and V by 0 bases; bases with no gene match: 11. As DNA, the CDR3 is TGCGCCAGCAGCCAAGAGGGGTCGGGACAGGGGTCCCCCTATGGCTACACCTTC. Encoded protein: CASSQEGSGQGSPYGYTF.

V is TRBV10-2 and J is TRBJ2-3, with TRBD2 identical over 9 bases. Germline assignment: CDR1 WSHSY and CDR2 SAAADI. Losses at the gene ends were 4 bases for V and 5 bases for J; bases not matched to a gene: 7. This CDR3 is built from 15 residues. The CDR3, as DNA: TGCGCCAGCAGTGTATCAGCGGGGGGTAGAGATACGCAGTATTTT. Its protein is CASSVSAGGRDTQYF.

The chain uses TRBV19 and TRBJ2-2; 7 bases match TRBD1. The germline V gene has CDR1 LNHDA and CDR2 SQIVND (reference sequence). With V trimmed by 5 bases and J by 7 bases, 7 bases remained unmatched. This CDR3 is 14 amino acids long. CDR3 residues: CASSWPGGGGELFF. The CDR3 DNA reads as TGTGCCAGTAGTTGGCCAGGGGGTGGCGGGGAGCTGTTTTTT.

The chain combines TRBV5-1 with TRBJ2-1; TRBD2 aligns across 10 bases. The germline V gene has CDR1 SGHRS and CDR2 YFSETQ. This CDR3 region has 16 residues. Unmatched junction bases numbered 5, after V lost 3 bases and J lost 2 bases. CDR3 coding DNA: TGCGCCAGCAGCTCAGGGAGCGGGGGGGCCTACAATGAGCAGTTCTTC. It encodes CASSSGSGGAYNEQFF.

This sequence joins TRBV7-2 and TRBJ2-3; D not certain. The CDR3 has 16 residues. The V gene lost 1 base and the J gene lost 0 bases, with 11 bases spanning the gap. Germline CDR1 SGHTA, CDR2 FQGNSA. The CDR3 DNA reads as TGTGCCAGCAGCTTAGGTAGCAGCCCTAGCACAGATACGCAGTATTTT. This translates into CASSLGSSPSTDTQYF.

This clone was detected once. This chain connects TRBV5-1 to TRBJ1-4; no firm D call. The CDR3 is 13 residues long. CDR1 and CDR2 from the germline V gene are SGHRS and YFSETQ. Trimming left V 4 bases short and J 3 bases short, with 7 bases between. The CDR3 DNA is TGCGCCAGCAGCCCAGTACCTAATGAAAAACTGTTTTTT. Residues: CASSPVPNEKLFF.

This chain joins TRBV5-4 and TRBJ2-6, with 9 bases lining up with TRBD1. The V gene's germline CDR1 is SGHNT and CDR2 YYREEE (reference sequence). The CDR3 runs 18 residues. V shed 0 bases, J shed 2 bases, and the junction held 6 bases outside the gene matches. The CDR3 DNA reads TGTGCCAGCAGCTTGGAAGGGACAGGGACCGCTGGGGCCAACGTCCTGACTTTC. This codes for CASSLEGTGTAGANVLTF.

This sequence joins TRBV4-2 and TRBJ1-3; no definite D call. The CDR3 length is 18 residues. Per the germline V gene, CDR1 is LGHNA and CDR2 is YNFKEQ. Trimming removed 0 bases from V and 0 bases from J, with 15 bases in between. The CDR3 coding sequence is TGTGCCAGCAGCCAAGATACCCCCGGGGTAGCCTCTGGAAACACCATATATTTT. This encodes CASSQDTPGVASGNTIYF.

This chain connects TRBV3-1 (or the pseudogene TRBV3-2) to TRBJ2-5; the D gene is possibly TRBD2 (6 bases). V lost 1 base to trimming and J lost 1 base, with 10 bases between them. From germline, CDR1 is LGHDT and CDR2 YNNKEL (reference sequence). The CDR3 consists of 15 residues. Here the CDR3 reads CASSQVGLSQETQYF. CDR3 in DNA: TGTGCCAGCAGCCAAGTCGGACTAAGCCAAGAGACCCAGTACTTC.

The chain combines TRBV7-2 with TRBJ1-5; D might be TRBD1 (6 bases). This CDR3 contains 17 residues. V lost 3 bases, J lost 2 bases, and 17 bases lay in between. Germline CDR1 reads SGHTA; CDR2 reads FQGNSA. In DNA, the CDR3 is TGTGCCAGCAGCTTTTCTGCATCAGGGGCCGGCAATCAGCCCCAGCATTTT. Its translation: CASSFSASGAGNQPQHF.

This clone was counted once. The V call is TRBV6-5, the J call TRBJ1-2; D gene uncertain. This CDR3 region has 14 residues. In germline, CDR1 is MNHEY, CDR2 SVGAGI. V was pared by 0 bases and J by 3 bases, with 8 bases between. The CDR3, as DNA: TGTGCCAGCAGTTACTCTCTCGGGGACTATGGCTACACCTTC. Its translation is CASSYSLGDYGYTF.

J is TRBJ2-3 and V is TRBV6-5, with 7 nucleotides matching TRBD2. The CDR3 is 13 amino acids. CDR1 is MNHEY, CDR2 SVGAGI, per germline. After removal of 8 bases from V and 6 bases from J, the junction contained 8 bases not matched to a gene. CDR3 DNA sequence: TGTGCCAGCCAACGGGGAGGGAGGGATACGCAGTATTTT. Translated: CASQRGGRDTQYF.

This clone was counted only a few times. The rearrangement joins TRBV28 to TRBJ2-7; 11 positions agree with TRBD2. Germline V gives CDR1 MDHEN, CDR2 SYDVKM. V gave up 5 bases and J gave up 3 bases; unmatched junction bases: 6. The CDR3 is 15 amino acids. The CDR3 loop reads CASSRPGTSGYEQYV. The CDR3 DNA sequence: TGTGCCAGCAGTCGGCCCGGGACTAGCGGCTACGAGCAGTACGTC.

The V call is TRBV2, the J call TRBJ2-7; a possible D gene is TRBD1 (5 bases). CDR1 and CDR2 from the germline V gene are SNHLY and FYNNEI. The CDR3 runs 14 residues. V gave up 4 bases and J gave up 0 bases, with 10 bases separating them. The chain's CDR3 is CASSVQVISYEQYV. CDR3 in DNA: TGTGCCAGCAGTGTACAGGTAATCTCCTACGAGCAGTACGTC.

The chain combines TRBV20-1 with TRBJ2-1; D not certain. The CDR3 spans 11 residues. V was shortened by 0 bases and J by 7 bases, with 4 bases between the two germline ends. Germline CDR1 DFQATT, CDR2 SNEGSKA (reference sequence). The CDR3 bases are TGCAGTGCTAGAGATCCTAATGAGCAGTTCTTC. Amino acids: CSARDPNEQFF.

The chain employs TRBV10-3 and TRBJ1-2, with 7 bases that match TRBD1. V trimming: 6 bases; J trimming: 1 base; junction bases outside the gene matches: 14. This CDR3 comprises 17 residues. Germline CDR1 ENHRY, CDR2 SYGVKD. The CDR3 region has the DNA TGTGCCATCAGCACCTCAGGCCGGGACAGCGTTAACTATGGCTACACCTTC. Translation: CAISTSGRDSVNYGYTF.